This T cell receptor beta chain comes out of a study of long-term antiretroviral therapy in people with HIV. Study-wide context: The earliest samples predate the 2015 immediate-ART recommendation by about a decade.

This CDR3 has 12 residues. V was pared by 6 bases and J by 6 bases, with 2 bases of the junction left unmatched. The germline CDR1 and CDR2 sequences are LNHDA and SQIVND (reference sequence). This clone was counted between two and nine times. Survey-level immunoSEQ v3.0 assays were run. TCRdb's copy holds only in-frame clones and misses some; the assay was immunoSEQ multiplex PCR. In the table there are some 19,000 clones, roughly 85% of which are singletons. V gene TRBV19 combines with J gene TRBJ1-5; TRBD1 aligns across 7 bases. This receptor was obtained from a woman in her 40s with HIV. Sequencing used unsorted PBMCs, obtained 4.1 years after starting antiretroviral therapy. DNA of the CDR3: TGTGCCAGTAGACAGGGGACTCAGCCCCAGCATTTT. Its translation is CASRQGTQPQHF.